This TCR beta chain was documented in a study of T cell responses to AZD1222 COVID-19 vaccine. The study, taken as a whole, reports: Only a handful of individuals given AZD1222 were seropositive at baseline.

V was pared by 0 bases and J by 8 bases, with 15 bases between. The CDR3 spans 15 residues. The germline CDR1 and CDR2 sequences are MNHEY and SVGAGI. With regard to this clone: Its antigen is not known.

Repertoires were generated with immunoSEQ multiplex PCR, while TCRdb's copy carries only in-frame clones and drops some. The table shows 100,000 to 150,000 clones, with about 90% occurring only once. The source is an adult in good health. The V gene is TRBV6-5, the J gene TRBJ2-3; D unclear. The specimen comprised peripheral blood, sampled on day 0 of AZD1222 vaccination. The CDR3 DNA reads as TGTGCCAGCAGTTACTCGACCGAGACTTCTGGTACGCAGTATTTT. Its translation is CASSYSTETSGTQYF.